Following are 10 T cell receptor beta chains from one sample sequenced in a study of blood T cell repertoires in COVID-19. Measured with immunoSEQ multiplex PCR; TCRdb has only the in-frame clones, and not every one. Counted here are 250,000 to 350,000 clones, about four fifths occurring once; the ten biggest clones make up 1.4% to 1.5%. Specimen: peripheral blood. These receptors were collected from a human donor with COVID-19, enrolled during active disease. The donor label of this sample is uncertain.

In this sample, this clone turned up once. The V call is TRBV6-2 or TRBV6-3, the J call TRBJ2-3; TRBD2 might be the D (6 bases). The V gene lost 0 bases and the J gene lost 5 bases, with 15 bases spanning the gap. Germline CDR1 and CDR2: MNHEY and SVGEGT. The CDR3 loop spans 16 amino acids. The CDR3 region is CASSYSIAGWGDTQYF. CDR3 bases: TGTGCCAGCAGTTACTCGATCGCGGGGTGGGGAGATACGCAGTATTTT.

J is TRBJ2-1 and V is TRBV11-2; D might be TRBD1 (5 bases). The germline V gene encodes CDR1 SGHAT and CDR2 FQNNGV. V lost 4 bases and J lost 2, with 9 bases in between. The CDR3 runs to 14 residues. For the CDR3, the DNA is TGTGCCAGCAGCTCAGTGACAGCCTACAATGAGCAGTTCTTC. Its protein product is CASSSVTAYNEQFF.

This clone came up once. The chain joins TRBV7-2 to TRBJ2-3, with 10 bases aligning to TRBD2. The CDR3 has 15 amino acids. Per the germline V gene, CDR1 is SGHTA and CDR2 is FQGNSA. V was clipped by 3 bases and J by 6 bases; unmatched bases: 6. CDR3 protein: CASSFDSSGSDTQYF. The CDR3 DNA sequence: TGTGCCAGCAGCTTCGATTCTAGCGGGAGTGATACGCAGTATTTT.

This rearrangement joins TRBV7-9 to TRBJ2-1; tentative D call: TRBD2 (7 bases). CDR1 is SEHNR and CDR2 is FQNEAQ in the germline V gene (reference sequence). The V end lost 4 bases, the J end lost 10 bases, and 17 bases lay between the germline ends. CDR3 length: 14 amino acids. The CDR3 region has the DNA TGTGCCAGCAGCTCGACTAGCAGGGGTAACGAGCAGTTCTTC. Translation gives CASSSTSRGNEQFF.

The V gene is TRBV6-5, the J gene TRBJ1-6; TRBD1 aligns across 8 bases. Germline trimming cut 5 bases from V and 8 bases from J; bases unmatched to any gene: 8. Germline CDR1 MNHEY, CDR2 SVGAGI. The CDR3 spans 15 residues. The CDR3 here is CASSRLGQGYSPLHF. In DNA, the CDR3 is TGTGCCAGCAGTAGACTCGGACAGGGCTATTCACCCCTCCACTTT.

This chain joins TRBV19 and TRBJ2-7; perhaps TRBD1 as D (7 bases). Between the trimmed V and J ends, which lost 3 bases and 3 bases, there was a span of 12 bases. From germline, CDR1 is LNHDA and CDR2 SQIVND (reference sequence). CDR3 length: 14 residues. The CDR3 nucleotides read TGTGCCAGTAGTATCGGGGGACAGAGCTACGAGCAGTACTTC. Its translation: CASSIGGQSYEQYF.

The chain joins TRBV9 to TRBJ2-5; D is possibly TRBD2 (6 bases). V gave up 0 bases and J gave up 4 bases, with 13 bases separating them. The CDR3 runs 15 residues. Germline lookup yields CDR1 SGDLS and CDR2 YYNGEE. The CDR3 loop reads CASSVGAGPGETQYF. CDR3 sequence (DNA): TGTGCCAGCAGCGTAGGTGCGGGACCAGGAGAGACCCAGTACTTC.

V and J are TRBV5-1 and TRBJ1-4; 7 bases are shared with TRBD1. The CDR3 length is 14 residues. The J segment lost 2 bases and the V segment lost 4 bases, leaving 2 bases of the junction unmatched. Germline values: CDR1 SGHRS, CDR2 YFSETQ. CDR3 region: CASSGDSTNEKLFF. The CDR3 region has the DNA TGCGCCAGCAGCGGGGACAGTACTAATGAAAAACTGTTTTTT.

The gene calls are TRBV21-1 and TRBJ2-7; the table calls TRBD1, which could not be checked here. TRBV21-1 is a pseudogene. The CDR3 consists of 15 residues. CDR3: CASSLRQGEDYEQYF. The CDR3 DNA reads as TGTGCCAGCAGCTTGAGACAGGGGGAAGACTACGAGCAGTACTTC.

About this clone: A read error may account for a junction end that differs from germline. The chain combines TRBV2 with TRBJ2-7; D unresolved. The CDR3 runs to 14 residues. Germline V gene lookup returns CDR1 SNHLY and CDR2 FYNNEI. CDR3 sequence: CASREEGGSYEQYF. The CDR3 DNA reads as TGTGCCAGCAGGGAAGAAGGCGGCTCCTACGAGCAGTACTTC. The full variable domain, with the rest looked up from reference TRBV2 and TRBJ2-7, is EPEVTQTPSHQVTQMGQEVILRCVPISNHLYFYWYRQILGQKVEFLVSFYNNEISEKSEIFDDQFSVERPDGSNFTLKIRSTKLEDSAMYFCASREEGGSYEQYFGPGTRLTVT.